The present T cell receptor beta chain was sequenced within a study of CD8 T cells in Susac syndrome. The germline gives CDR1 KGHDR, CDR2 SFDVKD. V shed 3 bases and J shed 6 bases, with 7 bases lying between them. The CDR3 is 12 residues long. Random hexamers primed reverse transcription of about 0.5 to 1 ug RNA. One entry per CDR3 protein results from TCRdb running MiXCR on the immunoSEQ multiplex PCR reads. The sample holds under 200,000 distinct CDR3 sequences, roughly 95% seen once. The CD8+ and CD4+ T cells were negatively isolated, with the TEMRA cells enriched by FACS. Study-level results: There was no clonal expansion in the CD4+ T cell repertoires of Susac syndrome.

Regarding this clonotype: Its matching antigen is unknown.

The rearrangement links TRBV24-1 to TRBJ1-2; D perhaps matches TRBD1 (6 bases). The TCR was taken from a human donor with Susac syndrome. What was sequenced was CD4+ T cells from PBMCs. In DNA form, the CDR3 reads TGTGCCACCAGTGATCGACAGGATGGCTACACCTTC. Translated: CATSDRQDGYTF.